This T cell receptor (beta chain) was observed in a study of cytomegalovirus exposure and HLA in healthy donors. In the study overall: Prior work identified about 120 million unique TCR beta sequences in 150 million to 200 million T cells.

The germline V gene has CDR1 MNHNS and CDR2 SASEGT. V lost 8 bases, J lost 0 bases, and 17 bases lay in between. The CDR3 extends over 15 amino acids. In its sample, this clone was seen once. Antigen specificity is unknown. Overall study results and limits: Upon later analysis, TCR association rates were observed to vary by HLA locus, being highest for DRB1 and lowest for HLA-C.

Amplification used 60 Vbeta primers and 13 Jbeta primers. Clones were read by immunoSEQ multiplex PCR, and TCRdb kept only the in-frame ones, dropping some. In the table there are 90,000 to 130,000 clones, 82% of which are singletons. This sequence was found in a man aged 30 to 45 in good health and CMV-seropositive. The chain combines TRBV6-1 with TRBJ2-7; D ambiguous. The specimen sequenced was PBMCs. CDR3 coding DNA: TGTGCCAGCGCCCCCTCGGGTTCGAGCTCCTACGAGCAGTACTTC. Protein: CASAPSGSSSYEQYF.